Here is one T cell receptor (beta chain) with its context. This entry belongs to a study of blood T cell repertoires in COVID-19. Recruited during active infection, patients (from Seattle) were subsequently followed longitudinally. Method: immunoSEQ multiplex PCR; TCRdb's copy keeps in-frame clones and lacks some. This table has about 210,000 clones, about 80% appearing once. Specimen: peripheral blood. The sequence derives from a woman of 80 years or more with COVID-19, enrolled during active disease.

CDR3 bases: TGTGCCAGCTCACCACGACAGCTTGAAGCTTTCTTT. Protein: CASSPRQLEAFF. The chain joins TRBV18 to TRBJ1-1; maybe TRBD1 (5 bases). Trimming stripped 1 base from V and 7 bases from J, with 7 bases between. The germline V gene has CDR1 KGHSH and CDR2 LQKENI. The CDR3 is made up of 12 amino acids.